One and the same sample provided the 3 T cell receptor beta chains below, sequenced in a study of immune cell composition in non-small cell lung cancer. Assay used: immunoSEQ multiplex PCR; TCRdb lists only in-frame clones, some missing. The sample records 950 to 1,100 clones, less than 80% being singletons. The sequencing input was lung tumor tissue. All receptors come from a human donor with non-small cell lung cancer.

V is TRBV6-1 and J is TRBJ2-2; 7 bases are shared with TRBD1. CDR3 length: 14 residues. J gave up 4 bases and V 3 bases, and 2 bases lay outside the gene matches. Per germline, CDR1 MNHNS and CDR2 SASEGT. The CDR3 nucleotides are TGTGCCAGCAGTGAGACAGGGAGCACCGGGGAGCTGTTTTTT. Encoded protein: CASSETGSTGELFF.

The chain is built from TRBV27 and TRBJ2-2, with D perhaps matching TRBD1 (5 bases). CDR3 length: 17 residues. Per germline, CDR1 MNHEY and CDR2 SMNVEV (reference sequence). Trimming left V 2 bases short and J 6 bases short, with 19 bases between. CDR3 loop: CASSLNRLGEESGELFF. CDR3 bases: TGTGCCAGCAGTTTAAATCGTTTAGGGGAAGAGTCCGGGGAGCTGTTTTTT.

CDR3 sequence reads: CASSLGRGRDNEQFF. Here the CDR3 DNA reads TGCGCCAGCAGCTTGGGCAGGGGGCGCGACAATGAGCAGTTCTTC. The chain links TRBV5-1 to TRBJ2-1, with 8 nucleotides matching TRBD1. V gave up 0 bases and J gave up 5 bases; unmatched junction bases: 4. The CDR3 is made up of 15 amino acids. Germline V gene sequence: CDR1 SGHRS, CDR2 YFSETQ.